This T cell receptor beta chain was obtained from a study of beta chain features in type 1 diabetes. Germline CDR1 reads SNHLY; CDR2 reads FYNNEI. V lost 4 bases and J lost 0, with 13 bases in between. The CDR3 covers 17 residues. Reverse transcribing all isolated RNA meant expressed TCRB transcripts were sequenced. Sequenced by immunoSEQ multiplex PCR; TCRdb stores in-frame clones only, minus some. The sample holds some 410,000 clones, approximately 14% seen once. The authors took one heparinised blood draw, averaging around 120 mL, from each donor. The sample taken for sequencing was naive CD4+ T cells from blood. The source is a young man in good health. The chain uses TRBV2 and TRBJ2-6; weak D call: TRBD1 (5 bases). The CDR3 nucleotides read TGTGCCAGCAGTGTAGGGCAGGGAAGCTCTGGGGCCAACGTCCTGACTTTC. Translating gives CASSVGQGSSGANVLTF.